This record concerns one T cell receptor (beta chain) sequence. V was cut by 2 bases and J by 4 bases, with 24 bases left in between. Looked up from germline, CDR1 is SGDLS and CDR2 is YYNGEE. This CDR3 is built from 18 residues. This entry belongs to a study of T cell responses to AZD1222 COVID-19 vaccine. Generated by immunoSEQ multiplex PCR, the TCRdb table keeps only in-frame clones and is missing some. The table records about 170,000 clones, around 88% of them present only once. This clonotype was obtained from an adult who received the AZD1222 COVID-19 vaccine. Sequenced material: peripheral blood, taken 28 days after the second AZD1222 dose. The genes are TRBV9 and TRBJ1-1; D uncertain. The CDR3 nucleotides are TGTGCCAGCAGCGTGCCGAGTGGTGGCCCGGGCGGTGGCACTGAAGCTTTCTTT. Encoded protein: CASSVPSGGPGGGTEAFF.